Below, one T cell receptor beta chain is given with its context. No antigen is known for it. Within one base of it there is no much larger clone, and no base qualities were kept. Sequencing instrument: Illumina HiSeq 2500. TCR beta libraries were prepared by quantitative 5'-RACE with molecular barcodes. The paper's processing steps were these. A new computational method based on a probabilistic model of VDJ rearrangement was used to identify disease-linked TCR variants. TCRdb passed the public sequencing reads through fastp at Q25 and MiXCR, retaining productive beta sequences. Entries are consolidated by CDR3 protein sequence, retaining the most common genes and DNA. TCRdb, rather than the study authors, made the V and J calls. For this sample the table gives about 480,000 distinct CDR3 sequences, of which approximately 17% were detected only once. The biggest ten clones account for just over 1% of the sample.

The data belong to a study of CD8 T cells in ankylosing spondylitis (dated by TCRdb to about 2017). General notes on the study: To find TCR variants linked to disease, the study profiled T cell receptor beta repertoires in ankylosing spondylitis patients and healthy donors. Samples of peripheral blood were taken, and for ankylosing spondylitis patients, synovial fluid was collected as well. The full study cohort comprised some 27 ankylosing spondylitis patients and over a hundred healthy donors.

Including cysteine and phenylalanine, the CDR3 has 13 amino acids. The read is trimmed to its CDR3 DNA, 39 bases read in frame from base 1. CDR1 and CDR2 were assigned from the germline V gene (reference sequence) as LGHDT and YNNKEL. Cut back by 2 bases and 3 bases, the V and J ends lie 7 bases apart. Points the paper makes about the study in general: Some TCR beta motif variants had previously been reported in synovial fluid and blood of reactive arthritis patients, which suggested common disease-initiation mechanisms. The disease-linked clones were reported to be significantly enriched in matched synovial fluid samples from ankylosing spondylitis patients. The disease-linked clones had a CD8+ phenotype and were found at relatively low frequencies in peripheral blood. A TCR beta motif of seven or eight highly homologous amino acid variants appeared characteristic of blood from ankylosing spondylitis patients.

The rearrangement combines TRBV3-1 with TRBJ1-1; no D gene can be assigned with confidence. This receptor was obtained from a male donor with ankylosing spondylitis. Source material: blood, either unsorted or a sorted T cell fraction (not recorded which). The encoded CDR3 is CASSQWRYTEAFF. The DNA reads as follows: TGTGCCAGCAGCCAATGGCGTTACACTGAAGCTTTCTTT.